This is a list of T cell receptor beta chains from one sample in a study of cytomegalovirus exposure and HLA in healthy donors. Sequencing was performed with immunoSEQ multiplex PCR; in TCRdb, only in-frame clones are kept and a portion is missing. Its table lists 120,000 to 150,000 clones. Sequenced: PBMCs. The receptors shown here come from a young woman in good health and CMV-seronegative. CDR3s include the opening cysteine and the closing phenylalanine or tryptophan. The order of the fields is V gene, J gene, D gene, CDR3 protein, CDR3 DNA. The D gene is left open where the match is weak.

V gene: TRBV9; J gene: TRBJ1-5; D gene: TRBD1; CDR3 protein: CASSPQGQSNQPQHF; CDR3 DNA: TGTGCCAGCAGCCCCCAGGGACAGTCCAATCAGCCCCAGCATTTT
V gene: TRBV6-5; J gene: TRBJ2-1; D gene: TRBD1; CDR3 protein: CASSYGTVRNEQFF; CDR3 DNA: TGTGCCAGCAGTTACGGGACAGTTCGCAATGAGCAGTTCTTC
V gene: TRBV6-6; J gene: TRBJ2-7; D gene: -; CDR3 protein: CASSIQQTYEQYF; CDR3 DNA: TGTGCCAGCAGTATACAGCAGACCTACGAGCAGTACTTC
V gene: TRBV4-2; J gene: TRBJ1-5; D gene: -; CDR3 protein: CASSQEGTGDQPQHF; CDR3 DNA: TGTGCCAGCAGCCAAGAGGGGACGGGGGATCAGCCCCAGCATTTT
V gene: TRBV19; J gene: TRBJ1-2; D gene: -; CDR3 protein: CASSIGGYVRDGYTF; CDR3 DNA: TGTGCCAGTAGTATAGGCGGGTACGTAAGGGATGGCTACACCTTC
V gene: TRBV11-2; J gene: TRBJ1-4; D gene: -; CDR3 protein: CASSLERGYGEKLFF; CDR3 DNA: TGTGCCAGCAGCTTAGAAAGGGGGTATGGTGAAAAACTGTTTTTT
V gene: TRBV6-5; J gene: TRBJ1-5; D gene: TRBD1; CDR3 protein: CASSSYRGPDQPQHF; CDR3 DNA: TGTGCCAGCAGTTCTTACAGGGGGCCGGATCAGCCCCAGCATTTT
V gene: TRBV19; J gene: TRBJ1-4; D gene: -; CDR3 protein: CASSSRQNSNEKLFF; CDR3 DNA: TGTGCCAGTAGTTCACGACAGAACTCTAATGAAAAACTGTTTTTT
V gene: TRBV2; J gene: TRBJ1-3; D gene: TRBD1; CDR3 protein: CASRSDRGPGNTIYF; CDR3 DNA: TGTGCCAGCAGATCCGACAGGGGCCCTGGAAACACCATATATTTT
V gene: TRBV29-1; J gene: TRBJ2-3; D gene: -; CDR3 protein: CSVHRVSTDTQYF; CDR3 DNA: TGCAGCGTTCACCGGGTTAGCACAGATACGCAGTATTTT
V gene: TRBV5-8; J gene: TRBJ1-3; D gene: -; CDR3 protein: CASSLVEDNYSGNTIYF; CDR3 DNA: TGTGCCAGCAGCTTGGTCGAGGACAACTACTCTGGAAACACCATATATTTT
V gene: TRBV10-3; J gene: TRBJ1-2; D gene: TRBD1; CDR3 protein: CAISESETGRGSGYTF; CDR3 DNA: TGTGCCATCAGTGAGTCCGAGACAGGGCGGGGTTCAGGCTACACCTTC
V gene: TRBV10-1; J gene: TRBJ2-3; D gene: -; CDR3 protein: CASSESTAVHTDTQYF; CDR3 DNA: TGCGCCAGCAGTGAGTCGACAGCCGTGCACACAGATACGCAGTATTTT
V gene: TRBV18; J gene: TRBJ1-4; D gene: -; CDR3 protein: CASSPPHGHDATNEKLFF; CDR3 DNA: TGTGCCAGCTCACCACCTCACGGACACGATGCAACTAATGAAAAACTGTTTTTT
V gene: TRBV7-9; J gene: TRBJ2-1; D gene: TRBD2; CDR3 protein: CASSPGPAGGSNEQFF; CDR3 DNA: TGTGCCAGCAGCCCCGGGCCAGCGGGAGGATCCAATGAGCAGTTCTTC
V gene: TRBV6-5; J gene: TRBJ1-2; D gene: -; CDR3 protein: CASSDQGRSGYTF; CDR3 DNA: TGTGCCAGCAGTGATCAGGGTAGGAGTGGCTACACCTTC
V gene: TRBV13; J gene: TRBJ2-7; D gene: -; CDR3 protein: CASSLIGLGGYEQYF; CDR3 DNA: TGTGCCAGCAGCTTAATTGGGTTGGGAGGCTACGAGCAGTACTTC
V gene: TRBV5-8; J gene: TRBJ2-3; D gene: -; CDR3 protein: CASSFAGTSGTDTQYF; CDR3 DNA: TGTGCCAGCAGCTTCGCAGGGACATCAGGCACAGATACGCAGTATTTT
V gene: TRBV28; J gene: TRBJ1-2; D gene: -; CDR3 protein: CASSLEVGAGYGYTF; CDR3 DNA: TGTGCCAGCAGTTTAGAGGTGGGGGCGGGCTATGGCTACACCTTC
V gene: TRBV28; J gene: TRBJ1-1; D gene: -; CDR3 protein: CASSSPSQGWTEAFF; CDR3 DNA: TGTGCCAGCAGTTCGCCCTCACAGGGATGGACTGAAGCTTTCTTT